This record looks at one T cell receptor beta chain sequence and its context. Its cognate antigen has yet to be identified. Base qualities were left out, and no much larger clone turns up one base away. These data belong to a study of blood T cell repertoires in COVID-19 (dated by TCRdb to between 2020 and 2021). Concerning the study at large: The collaborator samples originated in the United States, Italy and Spain and spanned the acute and convalescent phases of COVID-19. The material from the prospective study consisted of cDNA or gDNA derived from T cells, B-cell-depleted T cells, or PBMCs. The dataset comprised deeply sampled blood TCRbeta repertoires from subjects exposed to, actively infected with, or recovered from COVID-19. The repertoires were released in a freely available public database meant as a resource for research on the immune response to SARS-CoV-2. Samples came from the ongoing ImmuneRACE study (first 160 participants) plus 1,254 subjects from 6 global collaborators. The sample metadata nearly always contained a de-identified subject ID, COVID-19 status, age in years and sex. HLA class I and class II types, where available, came from metadata supplied by the sample provider rather than from assay-based typing.

CDR3 length: 15 amino acids, cysteine to phenylalanine. The entry retains the CDR3 DNA only, 45 bases that are in frame from base 1. V trim: 4 bases; J trim: 6 bases; unmatched bases: 7. According to the germline V gene, CDR1 reads LGHNA and CDR2 reads YSLEER. Collaborating institutions collected whole blood in K2EDTA tubes following their own protocols. For TCRbeta analysis, collaborator samples were shipped as frozen whole blood, as isolated PBMCs, or as DNA extracted from either sample type. The immunoSEQ Assay, a bias-controlled multiplex PCR, was used to amplify TCRbeta CDR3 regions from genomic DNA. Processing in the source paper ran as follows. Nucleated cell counts per sample were estimated from amplification of reference gene primers within the assay. To quantify the absolute abundance of each unique TCRbeta CDR3 rearrangement, sequence reads were collapsed and filtered. For each sample, productive Simpson clonality was calculated by taking the square root of Simpson's diversity index across productive rearrangements. TCRdb stores this immuneACCESS table with in-frame sequences only. Part of the clones is absent; in the studies checked, under half of the shortfall reflects unresolved V genes, and no reason is known for the rest. That table gives V, J and clone size, and the DNA gave D and trimming. The sample table shows around 200,000 clones, and around 90% are seen once. The ten largest clones capture around 7% of the sample.

Study-wide conclusions, independent of this receptor: How much clinical and demographic metadata was included differed by source and by participant, and the metadata was provided uncurated.

This clonotype originated in a man aged 40-50 years with acute or convalescent COVID-19. The rearranged chain carries TRBV4-3 and TRBJ2-1; TRBD2 lines up with 9 middle nucleotides. Sequences were obtained from peripheral blood. The base sequence is TGCGCCAGCAGCCCCGGGACTAGCTGGGTCAATGAGCAGTTCTTC. This sequence encodes CASSPGTSWVNEQFF.